Presented here are 9 T cell receptor beta chains from one specimen sequenced in a study of T-cell reconstitution after alpha-beta-depleted transplantation in children. Unique molecular identifiers were built into the TCRbeta library. TCRdb fed the PCR reads into MiXCR, producing one record per CDR3 protein. The sample includes roughly 400,000 distinct CDR3 sequences, roughly 22% of them seen just once. Specimen: PBMCs from the stem cell graft donor, collected from the stem cell graft. These receptors were obtained from a human donor who donated a stem cell graft to a child with acute myeloid leukemia.

This clonotype was observed a handful of times. The gene calls are TRBV29-1 and TRBJ2-3; the match to TRBD1 covers 8 bases. The J segment lost 0 bases and the V segment lost 6 bases, leaving 8 bases of the junction unmatched. Germline CDR1 reads SQVTM; CDR2 reads ANQGSEA. CDR3 size: 15 residues. As DNA, the CDR3 is TGCAGCGTAGGAGATACAGGGGGTAGCACAGATACGCAGTATTTT. It specifies CSVGDTGGSTDTQYF.

The chain carries TRBV24-1 and TRBJ2-6; 14 positions match TRBD2. This CDR3 contains 19 residues. Germline V lookup: CDR1 KGHDR, CDR2 SFDVKD. Trimming at V came to 3 bases and at J to 0 bases, leaving 3 bases not matched to a gene. CDR3 coding DNA: TGTGCCACCAGTGATCACGGACTAGCGGGAGGCTCTGGGGCCAACGTCCTGACTTTC. The encoded protein is CATSDHGLAGGSGANVLTF.

This clonotype has a count of ten or more. This chain connects TRBV12-3 or TRBV12-4 to TRBJ2-7; no firm D call. The CDR3 is made up of 13 amino acids. V was pared by 2 bases and J by 4 bases, with 9 bases between. The CDR3 loop is CASSLPQQYEQYF. CDR3 coding DNA: TGTGCCAGCAGTTTACCCCAGCAATACGAGCAGTACTTC.

The genes are TRBV4-3 and TRBJ2-1, with 9 bases fitting TRBD2. V lost 6 bases to trimming and J lost 6 bases; unmatched junction nucleotides: 6. This CDR3 contains 14 residues. Germline V gene data show CDR1 as LGHNA and CDR2 as YSLEER. CDR3 loop: CASSVAGGFNEQFF. The CDR3 DNA is TGCGCCAGCAGTGTTGCGGGAGGGTTCAATGAGCAGTTCTTC.

This clonotype was counted at least ten times. The V call is TRBV25-1, the J call TRBJ2-7; TRBD1 might be the D (7 bases). V lost 4 bases and J lost 0, with 19 bases in between. CDR3 length: 17 residues. Germline V lookup: CDR1 MGHDK, CDR2 SYGVNS. This chain's CDR3 is CASSAVEGARGSYEQYF. CDR3 nucleotide sequence: TGTGCCAGCAGTGCCGTGGAGGGGGCAAGGGGCTCCTACGAGCAGTACTTC.

V is TRBV6-2 or TRBV6-3 and J is TRBJ1-5; D call uncertain. Germline CDR1 reads MNHEY; CDR2 reads SVGEGT. The CDR3 consists of 15 residues. V lost 6 bases, J lost 4 bases, and 16 bases lay in between. CDR3 residues: CASSAQHLGNQPQHF. The DNA for the CDR3 is TGTGCCAGCAGCGCCCAGCATCTAGGGAATCAGCCCCAGCATTTT.

This clonotype was counted a few times. The chain employs TRBV29-1 and TRBJ2-5; 7 nucleotides line up with TRBD1. This CDR3 spans 14 amino acids. The V gene's germline CDR1 is SQVTM and CDR2 ANQGSEA. V lost 6 bases and J lost 4; bases outside the gene matches: 11. The CDR3 loop reads CSVPGTAEGETQYF. As DNA, the CDR3 is TGCAGCGTCCCCGGGACAGCCGAGGGAGAGACCCAGTACTTC.

The V call is TRBV11-2, the J call TRBJ2-1, with TRBD2 matching 10 bases. V was clipped by 8 bases and J by 3 bases; unmatched bases: 19. This CDR3 is built from 19 residues. The V gene's germline CDR1 is SGHAT and CDR2 FQNNGV. CDR3 in DNA: TGTGCCAGCGCCCAAGAGGGGCTAGCGGGAGCGTCGGGCTACAATGAGCAGTTCTTC. Protein product: CASAQEGLAGASGYNEQFF.

This clonotype has ten or more counts. The genes are TRBV12-3 or TRBV12-4 and TRBJ1-5; TRBD1 matches at 7 bases. J gave up 4 bases and V 2 bases, and 5 bases lay outside the gene matches. CDR3 length: 15 residues. CDR3 region: CASSLQGVRNQPQHF. The CDR3 nucleotides read TGTGCCAGCAGTTTACAGGGGGTGAGGAATCAGCCCCAGCATTTT.